Listed below are T cell receptor beta chains from one sample, sequenced in a study of radiotherapy plus CTLA-4 blockade in lung cancer. Sequencing used immunoSEQ multiplex PCR; TCRdb keeps in-frame clones, though not all of them. The table has some 66,000 clones, approximately 82% seen once; the top ten hold roughly 4%. The sample in question was peripheral blood, obtained from a patient treated with radiotherapy plus ipilimumab. All receptors come from a human donor with non-small cell lung cancer who had a partial response to radiotherapy plus ipilimumab. Both conserved end residues are part of each CDR3. A D gene is named only where the DNA matches it firmly. The size field is filled for only some rows; it gives once, few, many or a size class.

>NA|TRBJ2-2|TRBD2|TRBV30
TGTGCCTGGATAGCGGGTGAGAACACCGGGGAGCTGTTTTTT
CAWIAGENTGELFF
>NA|TRBJ2-5|NA|TRBV19
TGTGCCAGTAGTATTAATAGGGGACAAGGGTGGGGAGAGACCCAGTACTTC
CASSINRGQGWGETQYF
>NA|TRBJ2-5|NA|TRBV9
TGTGCCAGCAGCGCAAAACCTCCGGGGTTTCAGGGGGAGACCCAGTACTTC
CASSAKPPGFQGETQYF
>NA|TRBJ2-7|TRBD2|TRBV2
TGTGCCAGCAGTGTTCCCACTAGCGGCCGCGGACAGTACTTC
CASSVPTSGRGQYF
>NA|TRBJ2-7|TRBD2|TRBV30
TGTGCCTGGAGAGCCGGGACTAGCGGGAAAACCTACGAGCAGTACTTC
CAWRAGTSGKTYEQYF
>NA|TRBJ2-3|NA|TRBV6-1
TGTGCCAGCACCCAAAATGCAGATACGCAGTATTTT
CASTQNADTQYF
>NA|TRBJ1-5|NA|TRBV28
TGTGCCAGCAGTTTATCAGATAGCAATCAGCCCCAGCATTTT
CASSLSDSNQPQHF
>once|TRBJ2-2|NA|TRBV7-9
TGTGCCAGCAGCCCAGATGGTGTTCGAGGCGGGGAGCTGTTTTTT
CASSPDGVRGGELFF
>NA|TRBJ1-5|NA|TRBV2
TGTGCCAGCGGCATTACCAATCAGCCCCAGCATTTT
CASGITNQPQHF
>NA|TRBJ1-2|NA|TRBV2
TGTGCCAGCAGTCGAAGGGAGGATGGCTACACCTTC
CASSRREDGYTF
>NA|TRBJ2-2|TRBD2|TRBV9
TGTGCCAGCAGCGTAGAGGCTAGCGGGCATAGGGGCACCGGGGAGCTGTTTTTT
CASSVEASGHRGTGELFF
>once|TRBJ2-3|TRBD2|TRBV5-1
TGCGCCAGCAGCTTGGCCCCAGCTAGCGGGAGAACAGATACGCAGTATTTT
CASSLAPASGRTDTQYF
>NA|TRBJ1-3|TRBD1|TRBV30
TGTGCCTTGGGACAGTTAGGAAACACCATATATTTT
CALGQLGNTIYF